A single sample gave rise to the 28 T cell receptor beta chains below, sequenced in a study of T cell responses to AZD1222 COVID-19 vaccine. Clones were read by immunoSEQ multiplex PCR, and TCRdb kept only the in-frame ones, dropping some. The profile shows some 150,000 clones, approximately 94% of them singletons. The input for sequencing was peripheral blood, taken on day 0 of AZD1222 vaccination. These receptors all stem from an adult in good health.

J is TRBJ2-1 and V is TRBV10-3; 12 bases are a match to TRBD1. V lost 6 bases and J lost 6; bases outside the gene matches: 6. Germline V gene data show CDR1 as ENHRY and CDR2 as SYGVKD. CDR3 length: 15 residues. The CDR3 sequence: CAISLGQGAVNEQFF. For the CDR3, the DNA is TGTGCCATCAGCCTGGGACAGGGGGCAGTCAATGAGCAGTTCTTC.

This clone has only one observation. The chain couples TRBV12-3 or TRBV12-4 to TRBJ1-2; TRBD1 might be the D (5 bases). This CDR3 has 13 amino acids. Trimming removed 5 bases from V and 4 bases from J, with 11 bases in between. The CDR3 coding sequence is TGTGCCAGCAGTCGCGACAGCCTCTATGGCTACACCTTC. As protein: CASSRDSLYGYTF.

V usage is TRBV6-4 and J usage is TRBJ2-3, with 12 positions matching TRBD1. The CDR3 runs to 16 residues. J lost 3 bases, V lost 5 bases, and 6 bases had no gene match. Germline CDR1 is MRHNA and CDR2 is SNTAGT. The CDR3 nucleotides read TGTGCCAGCAGTTCCGGGACAGGGGGCGCGACAGATACGCAGTATTTT. As protein: CASSSGTGGATDTQYF.

This chain connects TRBV6-6 to TRBJ1-1, with unresolved D. The CDR3 totals 14 residues. Germline V CDR1 and CDR2: MNHNY, SVGAGI (reference sequence). Trimming pared 7 bases from V and 0 bases from J, leaving 12 bases between. The CDR3 spells CASTHDLLNTEAFF. The CDR3 DNA sequence: TGTGCCAGCACCCACGACTTACTGAACACTGAAGCTTTCTTT.

This clone was recorded once. The chain links TRBV19 to TRBJ2-1; the D is unclear. Germline values: CDR1 LNHDA, CDR2 SQIVND (reference sequence). The CDR3 extends over 13 amino acids. V was trimmed by 6 bases and J by 0 bases, leaving 6 bases between them. CDR3 nucleotide sequence: TGTGCCAGTAGCCCCCTCTCCTACAATGAGCAGTTCTTC. Its translation: CASSPLSYNEQFF.

The chain is built from TRBV5-1 and TRBJ2-3, with D hard to call. This CDR3 comprises 16 residues. CDR1 is SGHRS, CDR2 YFSETQ, per germline. V was clipped by 3 bases and J by 2 bases, with 16 bases between them. CDR3 region: CASSSAGGLNTDTQYF. CDR3 DNA sequence: TGCGCCAGCAGCTCCGCCGGTGGCCTTAACACAGATACGCAGTATTTT.

The CDR3 nucleotides read TGTGCCAGCAGCCCGGGACTAGCGGGAGGGGGTGAGCAGTTCTTC. This translates into CASSPGLAGGGEQFF. The chain combines TRBV7-9 with TRBJ2-1; 16 bases align to TRBD2. V lost 5 bases, J lost 9 bases, and 4 bases stayed unmatched. CDR3 size: 15 residues. The germline V gene has CDR1 SEHNR and CDR2 FQNEAQ (reference sequence).

This chain connects TRBV15 to TRBJ2-3; TRBD2 aligns across 11 bases. The CDR3 is made up of 14 amino acids. J lost 13 bases, V lost 3 bases, and 9 bases had no gene match. Looked up from germline, CDR1 is LNHNV and CDR2 is YYDKDF (reference sequence). The CDR3: CATSSQLLAGEEYF. The CDR3 DNA sequence: TGTGCCACCAGCAGCCAGCTACTAGCGGGGGAGGAGTATTTT. The full variable domain, rest sourced from reference TRBV15 and TRBJ2-3, is DAMVIQNPRYQVTQFGKPVTLSCSQTLNHNVMYWYQQKSSQAPKLLFHYYDKDFNNEADTPDNFQSRRPNTSFCFLDIRSPGLGDTAMYLCATSSQLLAGEEYFGPGTRLTVL.

The V call is TRBV19, the J call TRBJ1-6; 8 bases align to TRBD1. This CDR3 is 15 amino acids long. Losses at the gene ends were 7 bases for V and 3 bases for J; bases not matched to a gene: 5. Germline V gene data show CDR1 as LNHDA and CDR2 as SQIVND (reference sequence). The CDR3: CASKTTGVYNSPLHF. The CDR3 nucleotides read TGTGCCAGTAAAACGACAGGGGTCTATAATTCACCCCTCCACTTT. Full variable domain (remainder filled in from reference TRBV19 and TRBJ1-6): DGGITQSPKYLFRKEGQNVTLSCEQNLNHDAMYWYRQDPGQGLRLIYYSQIVNDFQKGDIAEGYSVSREKKESFPLTVTSAQKNPTAFYLCASKTTGVYNSPLHFGNGTRLTVT.

The J gene is TRBJ1-2, the V gene TRBV27; D is perhaps TRBD1 (6 bases). Germline V gene sequence: CDR1 MNHEY, CDR2 SMNVEV (reference sequence). The CDR3 has 15 residues. V shed 3 bases and J shed 5 bases, with 16 bases lying between them. For the CDR3, the DNA is TGTGCCAGCAGTTTCCAGCCGGGACAAGCTTATGGCTACACCTTC. Translation: CASSFQPGQAYGYTF.

The genes are TRBV9 and TRBJ2-2; D gene unclear. Looked up from germline, CDR1 is SGDLS and CDR2 is YYNGEE. The CDR3 is made up of 11 amino acids. V was pared by 0 bases and J by 10 bases, with 4 bases between. The CDR3 coding sequence is TGTGCCAGCAGCGTAGGGGAGGAGCTGTTTTTT. Amino acids: CASSVGEELFF.

This clone was counted between two and nine times. The chain uses TRBV5-1 and TRBJ2-7; 14 bases line up with TRBD2. Germline V gene lookup returns CDR1 SGHRS and CDR2 YFSETQ. The J segment lost 0 bases and the V segment lost 2 bases, leaving 4 bases of the junction unmatched. The CDR3 consists of 17 residues. CDR3 bases: TGCGCCAGCAGCTTACGGACTAGCGGGAGGAGCTCCTACGAGCAGTACGTC. Protein: CASSLRTSGRSSYEQYV.

This clone was recorded once. V is TRBV5-1 and J is TRBJ1-6; D call uncertain. This CDR3 is built from 15 residues. Germline CDR1 reads SGHRS; CDR2 reads YFSETQ. The V and J ends lost 4 bases and 4 bases respectively, with 12 bases between them. DNA for the CDR3: TGCGCCAGCAGCCAAAGTTGGAGGTATAATTCACCCCTCCACTTT. Encoded protein: CASSQSWRYNSPLHF.

This clone was counted a single time. The V call is TRBV5-6, the J call TRBJ1-1, with 7 bases that match TRBD1. This CDR3 is built from 18 residues. V trimming: 0 bases; J trimming: 1 base; junction bases outside the gene matches: 12. CDR1 is SGHDT and CDR2 is YYEEEE in the germline V gene. The CDR3 reads CASSLETLGGLGNTEAFF. The CDR3 nucleotides are TGTGCCAGCAGCTTGGAAACCCTAGGGGGCCTAGGGAACACTGAAGCTTTCTTT.

A single count supports this clone. As DNA, the CDR3 is TGCGCCAGCAGCTTGGCCGGGGGCAGGGAGGGAATCTACACCTTC. It translates to CASSLAGGREGIYTF. The gene calls are TRBV5-1 and TRBJ1-2; D may be TRBD1 (6 bases). This CDR3 has 15 residues. V was clipped by 0 bases and J by 10 bases, with 19 bases between them. Germline loops: CDR1 SGHRS, CDR2 YFSETQ.

CDR3 coding DNA: TGTGCCAGCAGGGGACCTGAGGCCCATTCACCCCTCCACTTT. It encodes CASRGPEAHSPLHF. V usage is TRBV28 and J usage is TRBJ1-6, with D perhaps TRBD1 (5 bases). Trimming stripped 6 bases from V and 8 bases from J, with 14 bases between. Germline V lookup: CDR1 MDHEN, CDR2 SYDVKM. The CDR3 length is 14 residues.

The CDR3 region has the DNA TGTGCCAGCAGCCAAGACGAAGAGACCCAGTACTTC. Its translation: CASSQDEETQYF. The chain links TRBV14 to TRBJ2-5; no clear D. Germline CDR1 and CDR2: SGHDN and FVKESK. V lost 0 bases and J lost 3, with 2 bases in between. This CDR3 region has 12 residues.

V and J are TRBV29-1 and TRBJ2-1; no definite D call. CDR1 and CDR2 from the germline V gene are SQVTM and ANQGSEA. This CDR3 region has 10 residues. V lost 5 bases and J lost 7, with 6 bases in between. The CDR3 reads CSVRINEQFF. The DNA for the CDR3 is TGCAGCGTTCGGATAAATGAGCAGTTCTTC.

V and J are TRBV11-2 and TRBJ2-7; 10 positions match TRBD2. The CDR3 has 15 amino acids. Germline loops: CDR1 SGHAT, CDR2 FQNNGV. V dropped 5 bases and J dropped 3; count of bases not matched to a gene: 7. DNA for the CDR3: TGTGCCAGCAGCCCTATAGCGGGAGGCCGCTACGAGCAGTACGTC. Its translation: CASSPIAGGRYEQYV.

This sequence joins TRBV7-2 and TRBJ2-2, with D possibly matching TRBD2 (7 bases). This CDR3 region has 16 residues. V was shortened by 1 base and J by 4 bases, with 13 bases between the two germline ends. Germline V gene data show CDR1 as SGHTA and CDR2 as FQGNSA. The CDR3 coding sequence is TGTGCCAGCAGCTTAGACCGGGGGGCGAGCACCGGGGAGCTGTTTTTT. This gives the protein CASSLDRGASTGELFF. The full variable domain, in which reference TRBV7-2 and TRBJ2-2 provide the parts outside the CDR3, is GAGVSQSPSNKVTEKGKDVELRCDPISGHTALYWYRQSLGQGLEFLIYFQGNSAPDKSGLPSDRFSAERTGGSVSTLTIQRTQQEDSAVYLCASSLDRGASTGELFFGEGSRLTVL.

The DNA for the CDR3 is TGTGCCAGCAGCTTGGCCGTAGTCGGGGAGACCCAGTACTTC. It encodes CASSLAVVGETQYF. The V gene is TRBV5-4, the J gene TRBJ2-5; D uncertain. The CDR3 is 14 residues long. Trimming left V 0 bases short and J 5 bases short, with 11 bases between. Per the germline V gene, CDR1 is SGHNT and CDR2 is YYREEE (reference sequence).

This chain joins TRBV7-6 and TRBJ1-1; maybe TRBD1 (6 bases). Trimming stripped 0 bases from V and 4 bases from J, with 12 bases between. Germline CDR1 and CDR2: SGHVS and FNYEAQ. This CDR3 region has 15 residues. The CDR3 DNA is TGTGCCAGCAGCTTAGCGGGGACAACGGGCACTGAAGCTTTCTTT. Protein sequence: CASSLAGTTGTEAFF.

The chain joins TRBV19 to TRBJ1-2, with a weak D call TRBD1 (6 bases). From germline, CDR1 is LNHDA and CDR2 SQIVND (reference sequence). The V end was cut by 3 bases, the J end by 4 bases, with 15 bases between. The CDR3 totals 15 residues. The CDR3 DNA sequence: TGTGCCAGTAGTATGAGCTCCACAGGGACCTATGGCTACACCTTC. Protein product: CASSMSSTGTYGYTF.

This chain uses TRBV29-1 with TRBJ1-2; 9 nucleotides line up with TRBD1. V shed 6 bases, J shed 3 bases, and the junction held 11 bases outside the gene matches. CDR3 length: 15 residues. From germline, CDR1 is SQVTM and CDR2 ANQGSEA. The CDR3 region is CSVASGTGMDYGYTF. The CDR3 DNA reads TGCAGCGTCGCCTCCGGGACAGGGATGGACTATGGCTACACCTTC.

The J gene is TRBJ1-1, the V gene TRBV4-1, with unresolved D. CDR3 length: 16 amino acids. Deletions cut 0 bases from V and 1 base from J, with 12 bases between. The germline gives CDR1 MGHRA, CDR2 YSYEKL. The CDR3 loop is CASSQDASSWNTEAFF. Here the CDR3 DNA reads TGCGCCAGCAGCCAAGATGCGTCTAGCTGGAACACTGAAGCTTTCTTT.

The chain couples TRBV7-7 to TRBJ2-5; D gene uncertain. CDR3 length: 14 amino acids. V shed 2 bases and J shed 0 bases, with 7 bases lying between them. The germline V gene encodes CDR1 SSHAT and CDR2 FNYEAQ (reference sequence). CDR3 residues: CASSLYGDQETQYF. DNA for the CDR3: TGTGCCAGCAGCTTATACGGTGACCAAGAGACCCAGTACTTC.

This sequence joins TRBV20-1 and TRBJ2-7; 7 bases map to TRBD1. CDR1 DFQATT and CDR2 SNEGSKA come from the germline V gene (reference sequence). The CDR3 loop spans 11 amino acids. The V and J ends lost 5 bases and 6 bases, in that order; junction bases with no gene match: 4. The CDR3 spells CSAQTGSEQYV. In DNA, the CDR3 is TGCAGTGCTCAGACAGGGAGCGAGCAGTACGTC.

The CDR3 nucleotides are TGTGCCAGCAGCGTGGGCTTCGCTACGTTCTTC. It translates to CASSVGFATFF. The V and J genes are TRBV3-1 (or the pseudogene TRBV3-2) and TRBJ2-1; no clear D gene. This CDR3 has 11 amino acids. Trimming stripped 5 bases from V and 15 bases from J, with 14 bases between. Germline values: CDR1 LGHDT, CDR2 YNNKEL (reference sequence).